Described below is a single T cell receptor (beta chain) sequence and its context. Its cognate antigen is unknown. Sequencing was performed with immunoSEQ multiplex PCR; in TCRdb, only in-frame clones are kept and a portion is missing. The table lists 60,000 to 80,000 clones, 81% of them singletons, with about 5% in the top ten. The entry originates in a study of OX40 agonist ivuxolimab in advanced cancers. Across the study: At around 83% male, the cohort had a mean age of around 56 years, ranging from about 23 to 80.

The CDR3 is made up of 15 amino acids. The germline V and J ends were trimmed by 6 bases and 1 base, with 16 bases remaining between them. The germline gives CDR1 SNHLY, CDR2 FYNNEI. The study sampled blood at baseline, cycle 4 day 1, and cycle 7 day 1. Study-wide results and caveats: The mean number of expanded clones was higher in CD8+ T cells than in CD4+.

The TCR comes from an adult with an advanced solid tumor such as melanoma, head and neck, liver or kidney cancer. V and J are TRBV2 and TRBJ2-7; weak D call: TRBD1 (6 bases). Material: CD4+ or CD8+ T cells sorted from blood, obtained in a trial of the OX40 agonist ivuxolimab. The CDR3 reads CASRKGETTSYEQYF. In DNA form, the CDR3 reads TGTGCCAGCAGGAAGGGGGAGACTACATCCTACGAGCAGTACTTC. Filled out from reference TRBV2 and TRBJ2-7, the complete variable domain reads EPEVTQTPSHQVTQMGQEVILRCVPISNHLYFYWYRQILGQKVEFLVSFYNNEISEKSEIFDDQFSVERPDGSNFTLKIRSTKLEDSAMYFCASRKGETTSYEQYFGPGTRLTVT.